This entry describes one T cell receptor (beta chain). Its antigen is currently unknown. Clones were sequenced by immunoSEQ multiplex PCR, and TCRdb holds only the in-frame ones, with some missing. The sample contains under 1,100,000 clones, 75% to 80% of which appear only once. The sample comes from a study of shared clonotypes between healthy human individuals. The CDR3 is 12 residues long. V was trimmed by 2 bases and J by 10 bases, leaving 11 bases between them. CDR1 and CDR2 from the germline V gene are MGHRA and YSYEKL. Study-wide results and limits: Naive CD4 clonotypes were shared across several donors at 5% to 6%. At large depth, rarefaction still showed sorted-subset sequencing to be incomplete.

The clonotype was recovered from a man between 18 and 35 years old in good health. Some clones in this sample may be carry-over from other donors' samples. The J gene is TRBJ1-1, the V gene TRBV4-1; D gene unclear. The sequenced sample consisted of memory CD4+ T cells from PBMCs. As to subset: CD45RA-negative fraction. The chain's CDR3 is CASSQLGIGAFF. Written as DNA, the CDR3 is TGCGCCAGCAGCCAATTAGGGATTGGAGCTTTCTTT.